The rows below give T cell receptor beta chains drawn from one sample of a study of control samples from healthy donors and cancer patients. Profiled with immunoSEQ multiplex PCR; TCRdb holds only in-frame clones, not every one. The sample comprises some 100,000 clones, roughly 89% of which are singletons, and around 3% rests with the top ten. Sequencing was done on a sample of blood. These receptors all come from a human donor in good health. The donor label of this sample is uncertain. The CDR3 runs from the conserved cysteine through the conserved F or W. Each record gives: D gene, J gene, V gene, clone size, CDR3 protein, CDR3 DNA. D genes are given only for firm matches. Only some rows state a clone size, as once, few, many or a class for expanded clones.

. | TRBJ1-5 | TRBV6-1 | . | CASSEARGPQHF | TGTGCCAGCAGTGAAGCTCGTGGGCCCCAGCATTTT
. | TRBJ2-5 | TRBV5-1 | . | CASSLMREETQYF | TGCGCCAGCAGCTTGATGCGGGAAGAGACCCAGTACTTC
TRBD2 | TRBJ2-5 | TRBV18 | . | CASSLAGASGETQYF | TGTGCCAGCTCCCTCGCTGGGGCTAGCGGGGAGACCCAGTACTTC
. | TRBJ2-2 | TRBV12-5 | . | CASGLGEGAGELFF | TGTGCTAGTGGTTTGGGGGAAGGCGCCGGGGAGCTGTTTTTT
TRBD1 | TRBJ2-2 | TRBV29-1 | . | CSAAGTGAYTGELFF | TGCAGCGCCGCTGGGACAGGGGCCTACACCGGGGAGCTGTTTTTT
TRBD1 | TRBJ1-6 | TRBV5-1 | . | CASSSGTGGNNSPLHF | TGCGCCAGCAGTTCGGGGACAGGGGGCAATAATTCACCCCTCCACTTT
. | TRBJ1-2 | TRBV5-5 | . | CASSLEIRTFDGYTF | TGTGCCAGCAGCTTGGAAATCAGGACCTTTGATGGCTACACCTTC
. | TRBJ2-1 | TRBV10-3 | . | CAIKGGLGNEQFF | TGTGCCATCAAAGGGGGTTTGGGCAATGAGCAGTTCTTC
. | TRBJ1-5 | TRBV19 | . | CASSPQRRTRNQPQHF | TGTGCCAGTAGTCCCCAACGACGGACGCGCAATCAGCCCCAGCATTTT
TRBD1 | TRBJ2-2 | TRBV11-2 | once | CASSSRQGPNTGELFF | TGTGCCAGCAGCTCAAGACAGGGCCCGAACACCGGGGAGCTGTTTTTT
TRBD1 | TRBJ1-5 | TRBV18 | . | CASSLRTGGNQPQHF | TGTGCCAGCTCACTACGGACAGGGGGAAATCAGCCCCAGCATTTT
. | TRBJ2-2 | TRBV3-1/TRBV3-2 | . | CASSPLFAGPNTGELFF | TGTGCCAGCAGCCCGCTGTTTGCGGGTCCGAACACCGGGGAGCTGTTTTTT
TRBD1 | TRBJ1-2 | TRBV6-5 | once | CASGKGASGDYGYTF | TGTGCCAGCGGAAAGGGGGCGAGCGGCGACTATGGCTACACCTTC
. | TRBJ1-1 | TRBV5-5 | once | CASSTVPVVQGNTEAFF | TGTGCCAGCAGCACAGTCCCAGTGGTCCAGGGGAACACTGAAGCTTTCTTT
TRBD1 | TRBJ2-4 | TRBV7-2 | . | CASSYRGWGNIQYF | TGTGCCAGCAGCTACAGGGGTTGGGGAAACATTCAGTACTTC
TRBD2 | TRBJ2-3 | TRBV27 | medium-sized | CASSLTSADTQYF | TGTGCCAGCAGTCTGACTAGCGCAGATACGCAGTATTTT
TRBD1 | TRBJ1-5 | TRBV18 | . | CASSPSPGGRVSQPQHF | TGTGCCAGCTCACCCTCCCCAGGGGGCAGGGTCAGTCAGCCCCAGCATTTT
. | TRBJ1-2 | TRBV19 | . | CASSIGTYYGYTF | TGTGCCAGTAGCATCGGGACGTACTATGGCTACACCTTC
. | TRBJ2-7 | TRBV7-2 | . | CASSLDGISYEQYF | TGTGCCAGCAGCTTAGACGGGATCTCCTACGAGCAGTACTTC
. | TRBJ1-1 | TRBV6-1 | . | CASSEARGYWGTEAFF | TGTGCCAGCAGTGAAGCGCGGGGCTATTGGGGGACTGAAGCTTTCTTT
. | TRBJ1-3 | TRBV4-2 | . | CASGPPGSSGNTIYF | TGTGCCAGCGGACCCCCGGGGTCCTCTGGAAACACCATATATTTT
. | TRBJ2-1 | TRBV5-4 | . | CASSLGGVRSYNEQFF | TGTGCCAGCAGCTTGGGTGGGGTACGCTCCTACAATGAGCAGTTCTTC
TRBD1 | TRBJ2-1 | TRBV9 | . | CASSGQGANEQFF | TGTGCCAGCAGCGGACAGGGGGCGAATGAGCAGTTCTTC